This TCR beta chain originates from a study of CD8 T cells in Susac syndrome. Across the whole study: At blood draw, Susac syndrome patients were therapy-naive, on corticosteroids, or on intravenous immunoglobulin alone. Findings and caveats of the study: CD8+ clones in Susac expanded most in TEMRA cells and active patients.

Details on this clonotype: Antigen specificity is unknown.

Random hexamers were used to reverse transcribe roughly 0.5 to 1 ug of RNA. TCRdb processed the immunoSEQ multiplex PCR reads anew with MiXCR; each CDR3 protein has one entry. The sample yields about 130,000 distinct CDR3 sequences, 90% to 95% seen once. Sequencing of TCR beta covered CD8+ and CD4+ T cells obtained from blood. The CD8+ and CD4+ T cells were negatively isolated, with the TEMRA cells enriched by FACS. This TCR derives from a human donor with Susac syndrome. Sequencing was performed on CD8+ T cells from PBMCs.

The CDR3, as DNA: TGTGCCAGCAGTTGGGGTAACGAGCAGTACTTC. Protein: CASSWGNEQYF. The chain uses TRBV6-5 and TRBJ2-7; D call uncertain. This CDR3 has 11 amino acids. Looked up from germline, CDR1 is MNHEY and CDR2 is SVGAGI. V was clipped by 4 bases and J by 5 bases, with 6 bases between them.